Included here is one T cell receptor (beta chain) sequence, with context. What this receptor recognizes is not known. Nothing much larger sits one base from this clone, and base qualities are not available. Genomic DNA was extracted with the Qiagen DNeasy kit from unsorted PBMCs and from negatively selected CD4+ and CD8+ fractions. Amplification of TCR beta CDR3 regions was done by immunoSEQ multiplex PCR with primers that anneal to V and J segments. A synthetic immune receptor repertoire was used to minimize amplification bias, and any residual bias was removed computationally once sequencing was done. Processing in the source paper ran as follows. Custom Python scripts were used to quantify repertoire diversity as the Shannon entropy index. The unsorted, CD4+ and CD8+ repertoires were each analyzed separately, with the exception of combined analyses, where CD4+ and CD8+ sequences were merged in silico. Clonal expansion was defined as a frequency increase of at least 2-fold after treatment compared with C1D1, and clones undetected at baseline were assigned a pseudocount of 0.5. Clones with 0 or 1 copy at C1D1 were defined as singleton clones, while clones with 2 or more copies were defined as non-singleton clones. Clones expanded in unsorted samples were annotated as CD4+, CD8+ or unknown by matching protein sequences in sorted samples from the same patient. Diversity changes from C1D1 to C4D1 were tested in paired samples using Wilcoxon tests. This immuneACCESS table, as held by TCRdb, lists in-frame sequences with V and J called but not all clones. Of the missing ones, under half trace to an unresolved V gene in checked studies; the others have no known cause. The DNA was the basis for D and trimming; V, J and clone size are from that table. The sample data list roughly 61,000 clones, and around 93% of these were observed just once. The ten largest clones capture more than 9% of the sample.

These data belong to a study of PD-1 blockade in classical Hodgkin lymphoma (TCRdb year 2020). In terms of the full investigation: Nivolumab dosing was 3 mg/kg intravenously every 2 weeks, continuing until either disease progression or unacceptable toxicity. To define a peripheral blood immune signature of response to PD-1 blockade in classical Hodgkin lymphoma, the study combined TCR beta sequencing with CyTOF. What the research found in general, with its limitations: By C4D1, a significant rise was seen in CD4+ TCR diversity but not in CD8+ TCR diversity (p=0.0027 vs p=0.16), and the rise was most apparent among complete responders (p=0.02). The study was limited to a single clinical trial cohort, and causes of repertoire differences, possibly disease activity or prior therapy, remained undefined. Trial patients achieving complete response had baseline diversity similar to newly diagnosed patients, whereas partial responders and progressors had significantly lower diversity. Baseline TCR diversity was reported to be lower in newly diagnosed patients than in healthy donors, and even lower in relapsed/refractory patients. Lower diversity was observed in patients in whom nivolumab was started less than 1 year after ASCT, and these patients were excluded from later analyses so that confounding by immune reconstitution would be avoided.

The germline V and J ends show losses of 1 base and 1 base respectively, and no gene match explains 11 bases of the junction. The CDR3 numbers 18 residues from cysteine through phenylalanine. The only DNA kept is the CDR3, 54 bases in frame from the first base. The germline V gene gives CDR1 as SGHTA and CDR2 as FQGNSA. Sample time point, as interpreted from the label and publication: cycle 2 day 1 (C2D1) of nivolumab. Relapse after autologous stem cell transplantation had occurred in all trial patients, and cohorts A, B and C were distinguished by prior brentuximab vedotin exposure. The trial cohort included roughly 60 patients with relapsed/refractory classical Hodgkin lymphoma, and each patient had a best overall response of complete response, partial response or progressive disease. Single-agent nivolumab was administered to trial patients in the multi-cohort phase II CheckMate 205 trial. Best overall response was determined by an independent review committee according to the 2007 International Working Group response criteria. Trial PBMCs were obtained immediately prior to nivolumab initiation (C1D1) and on therapy at cycle 2 day 1 and cycle 4 day 1. Peripheral blood was collected in 8 mL Vacutainer Cell Preparation Tubes, from which PBMCs were isolated by centrifugation and then cryopreserved.

Here the chain combines TRBV7-2 and TRBJ2-3; 7 bases in between match TRBD2. This material consisted of peripheral blood mononuclear cells (PBMCs), taken before the second cycle of nivolumab. The receptor comes from a human donor with classical Hodgkin lymphoma. The CDR3 is CASSLVGGAGAGTDTQYF. The nucleotides are TGTGCCAGCAGCTTAGTAGGAGGGGCGGGAGCGGGCACAGATACGCAGTATTTT.